This TCR beta chain derives from a study of cytomegalovirus exposure and HLA in healthy donors. The PCR employed 60 Vbeta primers together with 13 Jbeta primers. Assay: immunoSEQ multiplex PCR; the TCRdb copy retains only in-frame clones and omits some. The table has hundreds of thousands of clones, about 72% seen once; the top ten hold 3.8%. Findings of the study overall: The analysis excluded some indistinguishable V segments, including TRBV6-2 and TRBV6-3.

Germline lookup yields CDR1 LNHDA and CDR2 SQIVND (reference sequence). The CDR3 is 15 residues long. Deletions cut 3 bases from V and 5 bases from J, with 13 bases between. Comment on this clone: Its cognate antigen is unknown.

The donors gave bone marrow, and they were healthy. The sequenced material came from PBMCs. This sequence joins TRBV19 and TRBJ1-4; D is unresolved. This TCR was recovered from a male donor in good health and CMV-seronegative. The CDR3 region has the DNA TGTGCCAGTAGTATGGGTAGTACGGGGAATGAAAAACTGTTTTTT. Amino acid sequence: CASSMGSTGNEKLFF. Full variable domain (outside the CDR3, taken from reference TRBV19 and TRBJ1-4): DGGITQSPKYLFRKEGQNVTLSCEQNLNHDAMYWYRQDPGQGLRLIYYSQIVNDFQKGDIAEGYSVSREKKESFPLTVTSAQKNPTAFYLCASSMGSTGNEKLFFGSGTQLSVL.